Each of the 20 T cell receptor beta chains below was sequenced from the same sample in a study of lymphopenia after photon versus proton radiotherapy. Clones were sequenced by immunoSEQ multiplex PCR, and TCRdb holds only the in-frame ones, with some missing. The sample consists of about 40,000 clones, 85% to 90% of them appearing once. Source: peripheral blood, taken from a patient treated with proton-based radiotherapy. The receptors come from a woman between 65 and 79 years old with pancreatic cancer. Some clones in this sample may be carry-over from other donors' samples.

V gene TRBV5-1 combines with J gene TRBJ1-1; TRBD1 matches at 8 bases. Unmatched junction bases numbered 7, after V lost 4 bases and J lost 2 bases. The CDR3 consists of 15 residues. In germline, CDR1 is SGHRS, CDR2 YFSETQ. CDR3 DNA sequence: TGCGCCAGCAGCCCTAGACAGGGGCTAAACACTGAAGCTTTCTTT. It encodes CASSPRQGLNTEAFF.

This clone appeared a single time. V usage is TRBV11-1 and J usage is TRBJ2-5, with TRBD1 matching 7 bases. V lost 4 bases, J lost 3 bases, and 2 bases stayed unmatched. The CDR3 sequence is 13 residues long. Germline CDR1 is SGHAT and CDR2 is FQDESV (reference sequence). The CDR3 DNA follows: TGTGCCAGCAGCTCCGACAGGGAAGAGACCCAGTACTTC. Its protein product is CASSSDREETQYF.

The chain uses TRBV4-2 and TRBJ2-2; D remains ambiguous. From germline, CDR1 is LGHNA and CDR2 YNFKEQ. V lost 0 bases and J 5 bases, leaving 7 bases between the germline ends. The CDR3 has 14 amino acids. For the CDR3, the DNA is TGTGCCAGCAGCCAAGATAAGCAAACCGGGGAGCTGTTTTTT. This translates into CASSQDKQTGELFF.

CDR3 coding DNA: TGCGCCAGCAGCCAAGCGACAGGGCCCAACACTGAAGCTTTCTTT. This encodes CASSQATGPNTEAFF. V and J are TRBV4-3 and TRBJ1-1; 7 bases agree with TRBD1. The CDR3 is 15 residues long. V lost 1 base and J lost 2; bases outside the gene matches: 4. The germline V gene has CDR1 LGHNA and CDR2 YSLEER.

The chain couples TRBV6-5 to TRBJ2-3; possible D gene TRBD2, 6 bases. CDR3 length: 15 amino acids. The V and J ends lost 7 bases and 0 bases respectively, with 14 bases between them. CDR1 and CDR2 from the germline V gene are MNHEY and SVGAGI. CDR3 sequence reads: CASILRSGSTDTQYF. The CDR3 DNA is TGTGCCAGCATTCTAAGGAGCGGGAGCACAGATACGCAGTATTTT.

The J gene is TRBJ2-3, the V gene TRBV10-3; 10 bases line up with TRBD1. In germline, CDR1 is ENHRY, CDR2 SYGVKD. Losses at the gene ends were 7 bases for V and 4 bases for J; bases not matched to a gene: 2. The CDR3 length is 13 residues. The CDR3 sequence is CAIMGQGSDTQYF. The DNA for the CDR3 is TGTGCCATCATGGGACAGGGGTCAGATACGCAGTATTTT.

The chain recombines TRBV18 with TRBJ2-2; D gene ambiguous. This CDR3 comprises 15 residues. V lost 3 bases, J lost 4 bases, and 12 bases lay in between. Germline CDR1 is KGHSH and CDR2 is LQKENI. The CDR3: CASSPRQLTTGELFF. The CDR3 nucleotides are TGTGCCAGCTCACCCAGGCAGCTTACCACCGGGGAGCTGTTTTTT.

The CDR3 DNA reads TGTGCCTGGAGTGTAAACAGGGCAGTAGGCGAGCAGTACTTC. It encodes CAWSVNRAVGEQYF. The chain uses TRBV30 and TRBJ2-7, with D perhaps TRBD1 (6 bases). There are 14 residues in the CDR3. Trimming shortened V by 0 bases and J by 6 bases, and 15 bases separated the two germline ends. Germline CDR1 GTSNPN, CDR2 SVGIG (reference sequence). Variable domain in full (rest from reference TRBV30 and TRBJ2-7): SQTIHQWPATLVQPVGSPLSLECTVEGTSNPNLYWYRQAAGRGLQLLFYSVGIGQISSEVPQNLSASRPQDRQFILSSKKLLLSDSGFYLCAWSVNRAVGEQYFGPGTRLTVT.

The chain has TRBV5-4 and TRBJ2-1, with 9 bases aligning to TRBD2. V gave up 4 bases and J gave up 9 bases; unmatched junction bases: 14. Germline CDR1 reads SGHNT; CDR2 reads YYREEE (reference sequence). The length of the CDR3 is 16 residues. DNA of the CDR3: TGTGCCAGCAGCCCTGGCGGGGGCGGGAGGGTGGTTGAGCAGTTCTTC. It is translated as CASSPGGGGRVVEQFF.

The chain couples TRBV11-2 to TRBJ1-2; D gene uncertain. The germline V gene encodes CDR1 SGHAT and CDR2 FQNNGV. CDR3 length equals 13 residues. The germline V and J ends were trimmed by 5 bases and 4 bases, with 11 bases remaining between them. DNA for the CDR3: TGTGCCAGCAGCCGCCTTAACAGCTATGGCTACACCTTC. Translation gives CASSRLNSYGYTF.

The V call is TRBV11-3, the J call TRBJ2-5; a weak D match, TRBD2 (6 bases). Trimming took 3 bases from V and 7 from J, leaving 12 bases between them. The CDR3 runs 13 residues. CDR1 is SGHNT, CDR2 YENEEA, per germline. The CDR3 nucleotides are TGTGCCAGCAGCTTGTCGGCGGAGGGGACCCAGTACTTC. Its protein is CASSLSAEGTQYF.

The J gene is TRBJ2-2, the V gene TRBV19, with 10 bases matching TRBD2. The V gene's germline CDR1 is LNHDA and CDR2 SQIVND (reference sequence). This CDR3 spans 17 amino acids. Losses at the gene ends were 3 bases for V and 6 bases for J; bases not matched to a gene: 10. In DNA, the CDR3 is TGTGCCAGTAGTATGGCGCTAGCGGGAGTCGTCTCCGGGGAGCTGTTTTTT. As protein: CASSMALAGVVSGELFF.

The chain has TRBV5-1 and TRBJ1-1; tentatively, D is TRBD1 (6 bases). The V end was cut by 3 bases, the J end by 0 bases, with 15 bases between. CDR3 length equals 16 residues. Germline CDR1 reads SGHRS; CDR2 reads YFSETQ. This chain's CDR3 is CASSSLGGQVNTEAFF. The CDR3 nucleotides read TGCGCCAGCAGCTCCCTCGGGGGGCAGGTGAACACTGAAGCTTTCTTT.

The genes are TRBV6-6 and TRBJ1-1, with a possible D match to TRBD1 (5 bases). The V end lost 0 bases, the J end lost 3 bases, and 11 bases lay between the germline ends. CDR3 length: 15 amino acids. The germline CDR1 and CDR2 sequences are MNHNY and SVGAGI (reference sequence). CDR3 nucleotides: TGTGCCAGCAGTTACTCGAGGGGTAAGGACACTGAAGCTTTCTTT. Translated: CASSYSRGKDTEAFF.

The chain employs TRBV19 and TRBJ1-1; D is perhaps TRBD1 (6 bases). The length of the CDR3 is 16 residues. The germline V and J ends were trimmed by 4 bases and 0 bases, with 15 bases remaining between them. CDR1 and CDR2 from the germline V gene are LNHDA and SQIVND (reference sequence). The CDR3, as DNA: TGTGCCAGTAGTAGGACAGTTCCGCCAGTGAACACTGAAGCTTTCTTT. Its translation is CASSRTVPPVNTEAFF.

The chain links TRBV4-2 to TRBJ1-1; D uncertain. Trimming took off 5 bases at V and 0 bases at J, with 10 bases between the two ends. CDR1 is LGHNA and CDR2 is YNFKEQ in the germline V gene. The CDR3 spans 14 residues. For the CDR3, the DNA is TGTGCCAGCAGCAAGGAGGCCATGAACACTGAAGCTTTCTTT. This encodes CASSKEAMNTEAFF.

The chain is built from TRBV10-3 and TRBJ2-2, with 12 positions matching TRBD1. The CDR3 consists of 17 residues. The V gene's germline CDR1 is ENHRY and CDR2 SYGVKD. Trimming at V came to 2 bases and at J to 3 bases, leaving 4 bases not matched to a gene. The CDR3 region is CAISEPGQGAHTGELFF. Written as DNA, the CDR3 is TGTGCCATCAGTGAGCCGGGACAGGGGGCTCACACCGGGGAGCTGTTTTTT.

This chain connects TRBV18 to TRBJ1-4, with D possibly being TRBD1 (6 bases). V dropped 5 bases and J dropped 4 bases, with 14 bases sitting between them. The CDR3 sequence is 15 residues long. The V gene's germline CDR1 is KGHSH and CDR2 LQKENI. CDR3 residues: CASSITGPHNEKLFF. The CDR3 DNA is TGTGCCAGCTCAATAACAGGGCCGCATAATGAAAAACTGTTTTTT.

V is TRBV10-2 and J is TRBJ2-7; 7 bases are a match to TRBD2. CDR1 and CDR2 from the germline V gene are WSHSY and SAAADI. The V segment lost 5 bases and the J segment 3 bases; nucleotides outside the gene matches: 4. This CDR3 is 13 amino acids long. The CDR3 here is CASSPGLVYEQYF. The DNA of the CDR3 is TGCGCCAGCAGTCCAGGACTAGTCTACGAGCAGTACTTC.

Points on this clone: One end of the junction fails to match germline, which may point to a read error. V and J are TRBV7-7 and TRBJ2-2, with unresolved D. The length of the CDR3 is 14 residues. Germline CDR1 SSHAT, CDR2 FNYEAQ (reference sequence). CDR3 sequence: CASSYSLTTGELFF. For the CDR3, the DNA is TGTGCTAGCAGCTACAGCCTAACCACCGGGGAGCTGTTTTTT.